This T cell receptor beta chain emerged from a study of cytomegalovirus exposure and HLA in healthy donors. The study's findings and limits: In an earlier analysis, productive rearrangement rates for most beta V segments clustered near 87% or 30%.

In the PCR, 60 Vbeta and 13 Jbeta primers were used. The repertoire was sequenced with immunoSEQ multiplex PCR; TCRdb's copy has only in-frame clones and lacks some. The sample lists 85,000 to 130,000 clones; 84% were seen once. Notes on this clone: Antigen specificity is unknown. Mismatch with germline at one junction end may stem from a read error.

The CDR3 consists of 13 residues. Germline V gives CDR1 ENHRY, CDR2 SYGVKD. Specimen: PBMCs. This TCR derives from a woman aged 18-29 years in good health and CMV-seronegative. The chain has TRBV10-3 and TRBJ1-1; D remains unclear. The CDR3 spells CAICDRGRTEAFF. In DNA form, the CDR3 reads TGTGCCATCTGTGACCGGGGTAGAACTGAAGCTTTCTTT.